This TCR beta chain was sequenced for a study of control samples from healthy donors and cancer patients (dated by TCRdb to about 2020). Library preparation used the immunoSEQ multiplex PCR assay. TCRdb re-hosts the immuneACCESS table, in-frame sequences only. Its copies lack some clones; in the studies checked, an unresolved V gene accounts for under half of them, and the cause for the rest is not known. The sample table records over 85,000 clones; about 81% of these occur just once. Approximately 38% of the sample is taken by the ten largest. Via the germline V gene, CDR1 is SQVTM and CDR2 ANQGSEA. The CDR3 goes from the cysteine to the phenylalanine over 14 residues. The CDR3 DNA has 42 bases and is translated from base 1. V has 5 bases trimmed and J has 6 bases trimmed; junction bases matching no gene number 11. On this clone itself: There is no known antigen for this receptor. No base quality values were provided; no much bigger clone lies one nucleotide off.

The sequence links TRBV29-1 to TRBJ2-3, with TRBD1 matching 7 junction bases. The receptor's source is a man between 65 and 85 years old with lung cancer. What was sequenced was PBMCs. The DNA sequence is TGCAGCGTTTCAACAGGGGTCACCGCGGATACGCAGTATTTT. This gives the protein CSVSTGVTADTQYF.